Given below is one TCR beta chain in context. MiXCR reprocessed the PCR reads for TCRdb. The sample includes more than 9,500 clones, roughly 29% of them seen just once. This entry belongs to a study of metastatic and nonmetastatic thyroid tumors. Study information: The comparison covered peripheral blood and tumor or nodule tissue in malignant and benign thyroid patients.

Among the patients, none had received any treatment before thyroid surgery. CDR3 size: 12 residues. The germline V gene encodes CDR1 MDHEN and CDR2 SYDVKM. The V and J ends lost 4 bases and 4 bases respectively, with 6 bases between them. Sequencing was performed on tumor tissue. This clonotype was sampled from a male donor with papillary thyroid cancer or a benign thyroid nodule (not recorded which). Some clones in this sample may be carry-over from other donors' samples. The chain carries TRBV28 and TRBJ2-3; D is ambiguous. The CDR3 sequence: CASSSQADTQYF. CDR3 sequence (DNA): TGTGCCAGCAGTTCTCAGGCAGATACGCAGTATTTT.